The 16 T cell receptor beta chains reported below all come from one sample, sequenced in a study of regulatory T cells in long-lasting Graves disease. Combining iRepertoire HTBI primers with Arm-PCR of CDR3 regions, the authors built TCR beta libraries. From the multiplex PCR reads, TCRdb called clonotypes with MiXCR, one entry per CDR3 protein. The table includes 350,000 to 500,000 distinct CDR3 sequences, under 25% detected once. Time point defined: persistent/refractory GD, antithyroid drugs over 5 years with positive TRAb. PBMC RNA served as the TCR library source. The sequencing here drew on peripheral blood mononuclear cells (PBMCs), taken when the disease was refractory, from a patient treated with antithyroid drugs. These receptors were taken from a female donor with Graves disease.

This clonotype was counted ten times or more. The chain combines TRBV30 with TRBJ2-7, with D uncertain. CDR1 and CDR2 from the germline V gene are GTSNPN and SVGIG (reference sequence). The CDR3 runs 13 residues. Trimming removed 4 bases at V and 3 bases at J, with 13 bases between. CDR3 amino acids: CAWNRYPLYEQYF. CDR3 nucleotides: TGTGCCTGGAATCGTTATCCCCTCTACGAGCAGTACTTC.

This clonotype was seen ten or more times. The chain couples TRBV28 to TRBJ2-7; unclear D gene. V lost 4 bases and J lost 5, with 3 bases in between. Germline CDR1 MDHEN, CDR2 SYDVKM. The CDR3 has 10 residues. CDR3 amino acids: CASSSNEQYF. CDR3 bases: TGTGCCAGCAGTTCTAACGAGCAGTACTTC.

This clonotype came up many times. This chain joins TRBV12-3 or TRBV12-4 and TRBJ2-2; the D gene is possibly TRBD1 (6 bases). With 6 bases removed from V and 6 bases from J, the gap between germline ends came to 11 bases. This CDR3 is built from 13 residues. In nucleotides, the CDR3 is TGTGCCAGCAGACAAACAGGGTCCGGGGAGCTGTTTTTT. As protein: CASRQTGSGELFF.

This clonotype was detected many times. The rearrangement links TRBV7-2 to TRBJ1-2, with TRBD1 matching over 11 bases. The CDR3 consists of 16 residues. V was pared by 4 bases and J by 4 bases, with 8 bases of the junction left unmatched. Germline V CDR1 and CDR2: SGHTA, FQGNSA. In DNA form, the CDR3 reads TGTGCCAGCAGCTACCCACCGGGACAGGGGGGCTATGGCTACACCTTC. This translates into CASSYPPGQGGYGYTF.

This clonotype has a count of ten or more. J is TRBJ2-7 and V is TRBV19; D call uncertain. The V end was cut by 1 base, the J end by 3 bases, with 13 bases between. The germline CDR1 and CDR2 sequences are LNHDA and SQIVND (reference sequence). The CDR3 totals 15 residues. The CDR3 region has the DNA TGTGCCAGTAGTATAGGCGGAACTCATCGCTACGAGCAGTACTTC. This sequence encodes CASSIGGTHRYEQYF. Variable domain in full (rest from reference TRBV19 and TRBJ2-7): DGGITQSPKYLFRKEGQNVTLSCEQNLNHDAMYWYRQDPGQGLRLIYYSQIVNDFQKGDIAEGYSVSREKKESFPLTVTSAQKNPTAFYLCASSIGGTHRYEQYFGPGTRLTVT.

A note on this clonotype: A much larger clone differs from this one at a single base, so this may be a read error. As the CDR3 is not closed by the conserved phenylalanine or tryptophan, this likely results from a read error. V and J are TRBV6-2 or TRBV6-3 and TRBJ2-5; D call uncertain. The CDR3 loop spans 14 amino acids. Germline-derived CDR1 and CDR2 are MNHEY and SVGEGT. V dropped 5 bases and J dropped 0 bases, with 10 bases sitting between them. The CDR3 is CASSEGPYQETQYL. The CDR3 DNA is TGTGCCAGCAGTGAAGGACCGTACCAAGAGACCCAGTACCTC.

There are many counts of this clonotype. The chain couples TRBV28 to TRBJ1-2, with D possibly matching TRBD1 (5 bases). This CDR3 is built from 14 residues. V lost 7 bases, J lost 7 bases, and 19 bases lay in between. Per germline, CDR1 MDHEN and CDR2 SYDVKM. The CDR3: CASTPTGTTRGYTF. The CDR3 coding sequence is TGTGCCAGCACCCCAACGGGGACTACCCGTGGCTACACCTTC.

The CDR3 loop is CASRSLGKNEQFF. CDR3 coding DNA: TGTGCCAGCAGATCCTTAGGGAAGAATGAGCAGTTCTTC. The chain couples TRBV11-2 to TRBJ2-1; D not resolved. The CDR3 consists of 13 residues. V shed 6 bases and J shed 7 bases, with 13 bases lying between them. Germline V gene data show CDR1 as SGHAT and CDR2 as FQNNGV.

This chain connects TRBV28 to TRBJ2-7; no clear D. In germline, CDR1 is MDHEN, CDR2 SYDVKM. The CDR3 is made up of 14 amino acids. With 6 bases removed from V and 3 bases from J, the gap between germline ends came to 15 bases. The CDR3 loop is CASSPLTRSYEQYF. CDR3 DNA sequence: TGTGCCAGCAGCCCCCTGACGCGGAGCTACGAGCAGTACTTC.

Here the CDR3 DNA reads TGCAGTGCTACCCGGACAGGCGTCACCGGGGAGCTGTTTTTT. Amino acids: CSATRTGVTGELFF. The rearrangement links TRBV20-1 to TRBJ2-2; 7 bases fit TRBD1. Germline CDR1 DFQATT, CDR2 SNEGSKA (reference sequence). This CDR3 is 14 amino acids long. Trimming cost V 4 bases and J 4 bases; bases outside gene matches: 6.

In its sample, this clonotype was seen many times. CDR3 in DNA: TGTGCCAGCAGACCCCGTATGACAGAATATAATTCACCCCTCCACTTT. Amino acid sequence: CASRPRMTEYNSPLHF. The chain is built from TRBV28 and TRBJ1-6, with TRBD1 as a possible D gene (5 bases). CDR1 is MDHEN, CDR2 SYDVKM, per germline. The CDR3 has 16 residues. V was pared by 6 bases and J by 4 bases, with 16 bases between. The full variable domain, rest sourced from reference TRBV28 and TRBJ1-6, is DVKVTQSSRYLVKRTGEKVFLECVQDMDHENMFWYRQDPGLGLRLIYFSYDVKMKEKGDIPEGYSVSREKKERFSLILESASTNQTSMYLCASRPRMTEYNSPLHFGNGTRLTVT.

This chain joins TRBV14 and TRBJ2-2, with 12 nucleotides matching TRBD2. The CDR3 length is 15 residues. The V segment lost 2 bases and the J segment 7 bases; nucleotides outside the gene matches: 2. In germline, CDR1 is SGHDN, CDR2 FVKESK. This CDR3 reads CASSQLAGGIGELFF. The CDR3 coding sequence is TGTGCCAGCAGCCAACTAGCGGGAGGGATCGGGGAGCTGTTTTTT.

This clonotype has ten or more counts. The chain has TRBV13 and TRBJ2-5; D not resolved. Looked up from germline, CDR1 is PRHDT and CDR2 is FYEKMQ (reference sequence). The CDR3 sequence is 12 residues long. With 4 bases removed from V and 5 bases from J, the gap between germline ends came to 8 bases. The CDR3 nucleotides read TGTGCCAGCAGCTCTATGCTCGAGACCCAGTACTTC. Its translation: CASSSMLETQYF.

This clonotype is a singleton in its sample. A read error may be the cause here, since a much bigger clone is one base away. The final CDR3 position lacks the conserved phenylalanine or tryptophan, pointing to a likely read error. The rearrangement uses TRBV6-1 and TRBJ2-5; D is undetermined. The ends were cut back, 6 bases at V and 3 bases at J, with 8 bases in the middle. The germline V gene encodes CDR1 MNHNS and CDR2 SASEGT. The CDR3 consists of 12 residues. The CDR3 DNA sequence: TGTGCCAGCAGAAGACGGGAAGAGACCCAGTACCTC. Amino acid sequence: CASRRREETQYL.

A word on this clonotype: At one end the junction does not follow the germline gene, possibly because of a read error. This sequence joins TRBV15 and TRBJ2-7; 9 bases align to TRBD1. Germline values: CDR1 LNHNV, CDR2 YYDKDF (reference sequence). This CDR3 contains 14 residues. The CDR3 region is CASSLWTGVGEQYF. Here the CDR3 DNA reads TGTGCCAGCAGCCTCTGGACAGGGGTTGGGGAGCAGTACTTC.

V usage is TRBV28 and J usage is TRBJ1-2; 10 bases fit TRBD1. The CDR3 runs to 17 residues. Germline V gives CDR1 MDHEN, CDR2 SYDVKM. The V gene end was trimmed by 6 bases and the J gene end by 4 bases; junction bases not matched to a gene: 14. CDR3 region: CASRPGGQGISGYGYTF. The CDR3 region has the DNA TGTGCCAGCAGACCCGGGGGACAGGGGATCTCTGGCTATGGCTACACCTTC.